The rows below give T cell receptor beta chains drawn from one sample of a study of blood T cell repertoires in COVID-19. TCRdb keeps only in-frame clones here, not all; method: immunoSEQ multiplex PCR. The sample yields fewer than 70,000 clones, 89% seen once. Sequenced material: peripheral blood. The source of these receptors is a man in his fifties with active COVID-19. Each CDR3 is given with its conserved first and last residue. Each record gives: clone size, D gene, J gene, V gene, CDR3 DNA, CDR3 protein. A D gene is named only where the DNA matches it firmly. Expanded clones are given a class, and other clones once, few, many or no size at all.

size: -; D: TRBD2; J: TRBJ2-3; V: TRBV7-9; DNA: TGTGCCAGCAGCTCCCAGGGCGGGGGGGCACCCACAGATACGCAGTATTTT; CDR3: CASSSQGGGAPTDTQYF
size: -; D: TRBD2; J: TRBJ2-3; V: TRBV12-3/TRBV12-4; DNA: TGTGCCAGCAGCCCCACTGCGGGGGGGCCGCATTTT; CDR3: CASSPTAGGPHF
size: -; D: -; J: TRBJ1-1; V: TRBV4-1; DNA: TGCGCCAGCAGCCAAGAAAAGGTCCGAGGGACTGAAGCTTTCTTT; CDR3: CASSQEKVRGTEAFF
size: -; D: -; J: TRBJ1-2; V: TRBV4-3; DNA: TGCGCCAGCAGCCAAGACCCAGGGGACTATGGCTACACCTTC; CDR3: CASSQDPGDYGYTF
size: once; D: TRBD1; J: TRBJ1-4; V: TRBV5-4; DNA: TGTGCCAGCAGCTTGCAGGACAGGAATGAAAAACTGTTTTTT; CDR3: CASSLQDRNEKLFF
size: few; D: TRBD1; J: TRBJ1-5; V: TRBV6-5; DNA: TGTGCCAGCAGCTTGACAGGGGAAAGGGGTCAGCCCCAGCATTTT; CDR3: CASSLTGERGQPQHF
size: once; D: TRBD1; J: TRBJ2-3; V: TRBV4-1; DNA: TGCGCCAGCAGCCAAGTAGGACAGGGTAGGGGCACAGATACGCAGTATTTT; CDR3: CASSQVGQGRGTDTQYF
size: -; D: -; J: TRBJ1-1; V: TRBV30; DNA: TGTGCCTGGAGTGTATCAGTAAGGAACACTGAAGCTTTCTTT; CDR3: CAWSVSVRNTEAFF
size: -; D: -; J: TRBJ1-4; V: TRBV19; DNA: TGTGCCAGTAGTGCGGAGGGGTCTAATCTGCGTGAAAAACTGTTTTTT; CDR3: CASSAEGSNLREKLFF
size: -; D: -; J: TRBJ2-3; V: TRBV7-2; DNA: TGTGCCAGCAGCTCTTCAGATACGCAGTATTTT; CDR3: CASSSSDTQYF
size: -; D: -; J: TRBJ2-1; V: TRBV19; DNA: TGTGCCAGTAGTGATTACAGGGATAATGAGCAGTTCTTC; CDR3: CASSDYRDNEQFF
size: -; D: -; J: TRBJ1-6; V: TRBV7-9; DNA: TGTGCCAGCAGCGACAATAATTCACCCCTCCACTTT; CDR3: CASSDNNSPLHF
size: -; D: TRBD2; J: TRBJ2-7; V: TRBV19; DNA: TGTGCCAGTACGACTAGCGGGGGCTCCTACGAGCAGTACTTC; CDR3: CASTTSGGSYEQYF
size: -; D: TRBD1; J: TRBJ2-1; V: TRBV2; DNA: TGTGCCAGCAGTGAGTCCGGAGACAGGGGTGGGAATGAGCAGTTCTTC; CDR3: CASSESGDRGGNEQFF
size: -; D: -; J: TRBJ2-6; V: TRBV27; DNA: TGTGCCAGCAGTTTCGGACAGTCTGGGGCCAACGTCCTGACTTTC; CDR3: CASSFGQSGANVLTF
size: -; D: -; J: TRBJ2-4; V: TRBV7-2; DNA: TGTGCCAGCAGCTTAGCCAGGGCTTCAGACATTCAGTACTTC; CDR3: CASSLARASDIQYF
size: -; D: TRBD2; J: TRBJ2-5; V: TRBV5-4; DNA: TGTGCCAGCAGCCCCGGACTAGAGAAAGAGACCCAGTACTTC; CDR3: CASSPGLEKETQYF
size: few; D: -; J: TRBJ1-3; V: TRBV2; DNA: TGTGCCAGCAGAAACCCACTACGGGGATCTGGAAACACCATATATTTT; CDR3: CASRNPLRGSGNTIYF
size: -; D: -; J: TRBJ2-7; V: TRBV5-4; DNA: TGTGCCAGCAGCAATACAGGGACCTCCTACGAGCAGTACTTC; CDR3: CASSNTGTSYEQYF
size: -; D: -; J: TRBJ1-1; V: TRBV11-2; DNA: TGTGCCAGCAGCTTAGATGGGGGGGGGAACACTGAAGCTTTCTTT; CDR3: CASSLDGGGNTEAFF
size: -; D: TRBD1; J: TRBJ2-1; V: TRBV5-1; DNA: TGCGCCAGCAAAATCCAGGGGGCCAGTTACTACAATGAGCAGTTCTTC; CDR3: CASKIQGASYYNEQFF
size: -; D: -; J: TRBJ2-7; V: TRBV3-1/TRBV3-2; DNA: TGTGCCAGCAGCTCCGGGACGGGGGCCTACGAGCAGTACTTC; CDR3: CASSSGTGAYEQYF
size: -; D: TRBD2; J: TRBJ2-3; V: TRBV5-1; DNA: TGCGCCAGCAGCCGGCCTAGCGGGGGAGGCACAGATACGCAGTATTTT; CDR3: CASSRPSGGGTDTQYF
size: -; D: -; J: TRBJ2-7; V: TRBV6-6; DNA: TGTGCCAGCAGCCAGGACAGATACGAGCAGTACTTC; CDR3: CASSQDRYEQYF
size: once; D: TRBD2; J: TRBJ2-1; V: TRBV3-1/TRBV3-2; DNA: TGTGCCAGCAGCCAAGCTAGCGGGGGCCTTTTAGTCTTC; CDR3: CASSQASGGLLVF
size: -; D: TRBD1; J: TRBJ1-1; V: TRBV30; DNA: TGTGCCTGGAGTGTACTAGGGACAGCAAACACTGAAGCTTTCTTT; CDR3: CAWSVLGTANTEAFF
size: -; D: -; J: TRBJ1-4; V: TRBV30; DNA: TGTGCCTGGCGTCAGGCATCAACTAATGAAAAACTGTTTTTT; CDR3: CAWRQASTNEKLFF
size: -; D: -; J: TRBJ1-4; V: TRBV7-8; DNA: TGTGCCAGCAGCCTACTCGGCAGGGTAGATGAAAAACTGTTTTTT; CDR3: CASSLLGRVDEKLFF
size: -; D: TRBD1; J: TRBJ1-2; V: TRBV6-5; DNA: TGTGCCACCACCCGACAGGGTGGGTATGGCTACACCTTC; CDR3: CATTRQGGYGYTF
size: -; D: -; J: TRBJ2-1; V: TRBV4-3; DNA: TGCGCCAGCAGCCAAGGGAGAGGGCTTACAAATGAGCAGTTCTTC; CDR3: CASSQGRGLTNEQFF
size: -; D: TRBD1; J: TRBJ1-6; V: TRBV6-1; DNA: TGTGCCAGCAGTGATCAAGGGACAGGGATTAATTCACCCCTCCACTTT; CDR3: CASSDQGTGINSPLHF
size: -; D: TRBD1; J: TRBJ1-2; V: TRBV6-6; DNA: TGTGCCAGCAATACGACAGGGAACTATGGCTACACCTTC; CDR3: CASNTTGNYGYTF
size: -; D: -; J: TRBJ1-6; V: TRBV9; DNA: TGTGCCAGCAGCGTCGGGGTTAGCTCCTATAATTCACCCCTCCACTTT; CDR3: CASSVGVSSYNSPLHF
size: -; D: TRBD2; J: TRBJ2-1; V: TRBV5-4; DNA: TGTGCCAGCAGCTCCGGGACTAGCGGGTTAAGCTCCTACAATGAGCAGTTCTTC; CDR3: CASSSGTSGLSSYNEQFF
size: -; D: TRBD1; J: TRBJ2-7; V: TRBV7-8; DNA: TGTGCCAGCAGCACGGACAGGGCCTACGAGCAGTACTTC; CDR3: CASSTDRAYEQYF
size: -; D: -; J: TRBJ1-2; V: TRBV5-1; DNA: TGCGCCAGCAGCTGGGACACAAACTATGGCTACACCTTC; CDR3: CASSWDTNYGYTF
size: once; D: TRBD2; J: TRBJ2-1; V: TRBV11-2; DNA: TGTGCCAGCAGACTTTTAGCGGGGGGGCGGTTAAATGAGCAGTTCTTC; CDR3: CASRLLAGGRLNEQFF
size: -; D: TRBD1; J: TRBJ1-4; V: TRBV18; DNA: TGTGCCAGCTCACCGACAGGGCTTAATGAAAAACTGTTTTTT; CDR3: CASSPTGLNEKLFF
size: -; D: -; J: TRBJ2-5; V: TRBV3-1/TRBV3-2; DNA: TGTGCCAGCAGCCAAGGCCCTAGCGAAGAGACCCAGTACTTC; CDR3: CASSQGPSEETQYF
size: -; D: -; J: TRBJ2-2; V: TRBV15; DNA: TGTGCCACCAGCAGAGTGAGTGGGGAGCTGTTTTTT; CDR3: CATSRVSGELFF
size: -; D: TRBD2; J: TRBJ2-1; V: TRBV6-2/TRBV6-3; DNA: TGTGCCAGCAGCTACTGGGCTAGCGGGAGTGGCTACAATGAGCAGTTCTTC; CDR3: CASSYWASGSGYNEQFF
size: once; D: -; J: TRBJ2-5; V: TRBV24-1; DNA: TGTGCCACCAGTGATTCCCGACAGGCAGGGGAGACCCAGTACTTC; CDR3: CATSDSRQAGETQYF
size: -; D: -; J: TRBJ1-3; V: TRBV4-2; DNA: TGTGCCAGCAGCCAAGGGGAGCCTAGCTCTGGAAACACCATATATTTT; CDR3: CASSQGEPSSGNTIYF
size: -; D: -; J: TRBJ2-1; V: TRBV11-2; DNA: TGTGCCAGCAGCTTAACAGGGCGCGATGAGCAGTTCTTC; CDR3: CASSLTGRDEQFF
size: -; D: -; J: TRBJ2-2; V: TRBV5-1; DNA: TGCGCCAGCAGCTTGGTTCCGGGGAACACCGGGGAGCTGTTTTTT; CDR3: CASSLVPGNTGELFF
size: -; D: -; J: TRBJ1-3; V: TRBV7-9; DNA: TGTGCCAGCAGCCCCCGGCACAGGGATGCTGGAAACACCATATATTTT; CDR3: CASSPRHRDAGNTIYF
size: few; D: -; J: TRBJ1-1; V: TRBV11-3; DNA: TGTGCCAGCAGCGCAAGACAGAACACTGAAGCTTTCTTT; CDR3: CASSARQNTEAFF
size: -; D: -; J: TRBJ1-3; V: TRBV28; DNA: TGTGCCAGCACCCCAGTTTATTCTGGAAACACCATATATTTT; CDR3: CASTPVYSGNTIYF
size: -; D: -; J: TRBJ1-3; V: TRBV6-5; DNA: TGTGCCAGCAGTTACTCGCAAGCCTACTCTGGAAACACCATATATTTT; CDR3: CASSYSQAYSGNTIYF
size: once; D: TRBD2; J: TRBJ2-7; V: TRBV5-1; DNA: TGCGCCAGCACCCCCAGAGGCGGGGGGAACACCTACGAGCAGTACTTC; CDR3: CASTPRGGGNTYEQYF